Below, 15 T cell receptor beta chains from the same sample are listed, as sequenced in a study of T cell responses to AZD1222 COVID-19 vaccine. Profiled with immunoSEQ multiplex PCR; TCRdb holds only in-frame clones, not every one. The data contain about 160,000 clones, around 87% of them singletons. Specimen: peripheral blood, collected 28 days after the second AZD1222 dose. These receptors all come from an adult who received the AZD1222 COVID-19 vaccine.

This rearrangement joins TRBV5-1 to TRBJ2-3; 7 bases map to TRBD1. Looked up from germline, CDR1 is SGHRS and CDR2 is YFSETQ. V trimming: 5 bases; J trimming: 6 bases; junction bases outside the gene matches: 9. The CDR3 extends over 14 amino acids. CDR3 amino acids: CASRPPGTVDTQYF. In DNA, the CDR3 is TGCGCCAGCAGACCTCCCGGGACAGTTGATACGCAGTATTTT.

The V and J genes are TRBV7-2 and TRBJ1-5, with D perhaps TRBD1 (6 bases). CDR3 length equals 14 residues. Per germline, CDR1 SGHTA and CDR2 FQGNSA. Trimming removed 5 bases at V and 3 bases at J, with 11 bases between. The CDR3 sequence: CASSADRFNQPQHF. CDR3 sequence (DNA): TGTGCCAGCAGCGCCGACAGGTTCAATCAGCCCCAGCATTTT. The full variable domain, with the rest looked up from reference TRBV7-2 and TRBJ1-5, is GAGVSQSPSNKVTEKGKDVELRCDPISGHTALYWYRQSLGQGLEFLIYFQGNSAPDKSGLPSDRFSAERTGGSVSTLTIQRTQQEDSAVYLCASSADRFNQPQHFGDGTRLSIL.

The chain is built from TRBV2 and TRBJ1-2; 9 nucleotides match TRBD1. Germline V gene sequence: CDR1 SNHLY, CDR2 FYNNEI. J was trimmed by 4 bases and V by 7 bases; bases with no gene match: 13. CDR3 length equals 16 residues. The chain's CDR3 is CASKRSPGQGPYGYTF. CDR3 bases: TGTGCCAGCAAGAGGAGTCCGGGACAGGGCCCCTATGGCTACACCTTC.

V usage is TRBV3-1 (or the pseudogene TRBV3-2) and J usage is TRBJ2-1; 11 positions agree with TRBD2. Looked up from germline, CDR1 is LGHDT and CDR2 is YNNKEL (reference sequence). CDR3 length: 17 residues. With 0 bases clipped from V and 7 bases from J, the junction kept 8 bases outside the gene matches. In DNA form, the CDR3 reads TGTGCCAGCAGCCAAGATCCTTGGCTAGCGGGGGGTAATGAGCAGTTCTTC. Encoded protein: CASSQDPWLAGGNEQFF.

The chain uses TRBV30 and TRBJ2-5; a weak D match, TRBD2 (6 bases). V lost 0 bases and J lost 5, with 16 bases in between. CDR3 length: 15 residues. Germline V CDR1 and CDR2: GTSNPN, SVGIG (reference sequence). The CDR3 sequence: CAWSVLVGRGETQYF. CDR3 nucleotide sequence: TGTGCCTGGAGTGTACTGGTTGGCCGGGGGGAGACCCAGTACTTC.

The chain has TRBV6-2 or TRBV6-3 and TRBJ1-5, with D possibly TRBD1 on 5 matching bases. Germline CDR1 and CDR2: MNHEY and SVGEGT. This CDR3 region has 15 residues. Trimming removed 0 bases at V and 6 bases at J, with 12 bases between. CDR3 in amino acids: CASSYSWGEGQPQHF. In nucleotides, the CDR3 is TGTGCCAGCAGTTACTCCTGGGGGGAAGGTCAGCCCCAGCATTTT.

This chain's CDR3 is CASKAGQDNSPLHF. In DNA, the CDR3 is TGTGCCAGCAAAGCGGGACAGGATAATTCACCCCTCCACTTT. The genes are TRBV6-6 and TRBJ1-6; TRBD1 aligns across 8 bases. V gave up 7 bases and J gave up 5 bases; unmatched junction bases: 4. In germline, CDR1 is MNHNY, CDR2 SVGAGI (reference sequence). There are 14 residues in the CDR3.

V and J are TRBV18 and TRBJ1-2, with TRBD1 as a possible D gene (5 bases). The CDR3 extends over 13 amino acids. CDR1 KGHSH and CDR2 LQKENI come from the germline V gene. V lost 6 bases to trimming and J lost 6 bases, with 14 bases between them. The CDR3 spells CASSPGRVDGYTF. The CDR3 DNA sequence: TGTGCCAGCTCCCCAGGGAGGGTTGATGGCTACACCTTC.

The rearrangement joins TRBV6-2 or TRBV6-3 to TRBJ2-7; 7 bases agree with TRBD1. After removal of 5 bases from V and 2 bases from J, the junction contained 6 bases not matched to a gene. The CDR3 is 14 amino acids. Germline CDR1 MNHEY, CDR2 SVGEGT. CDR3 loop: CASSRTGATYEQYF. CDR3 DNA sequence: TGTGCCAGCAGTCGTACAGGGGCGACCTACGAGCAGTACTTC.

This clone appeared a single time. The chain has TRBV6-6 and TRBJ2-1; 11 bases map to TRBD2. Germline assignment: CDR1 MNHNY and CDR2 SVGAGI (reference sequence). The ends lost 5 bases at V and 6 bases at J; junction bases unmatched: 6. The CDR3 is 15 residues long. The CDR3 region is CASSTRTSGGNEQFF. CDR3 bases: TGTGCCAGCAGTACCCGAACTAGCGGGGGCAATGAGCAGTTCTTC.

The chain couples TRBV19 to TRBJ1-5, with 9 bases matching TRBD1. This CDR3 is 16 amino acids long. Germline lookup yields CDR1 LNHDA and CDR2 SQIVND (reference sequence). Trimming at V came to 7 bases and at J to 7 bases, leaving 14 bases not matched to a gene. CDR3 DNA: TGTGCCAGTAAGGGAAGTGGGGGACAGGGAAACCAGCCCCAGCATTTT. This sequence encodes CASKGSGGQGNQPQHF.

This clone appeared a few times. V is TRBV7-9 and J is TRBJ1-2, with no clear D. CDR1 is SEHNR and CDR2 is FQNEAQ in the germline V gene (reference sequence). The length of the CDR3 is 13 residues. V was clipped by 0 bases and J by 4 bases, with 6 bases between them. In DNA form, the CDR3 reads TGTGCCAGCAGCTTAGCGCGGATCTATGGCTACACCTTC. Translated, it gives CASSLARIYGYTF.

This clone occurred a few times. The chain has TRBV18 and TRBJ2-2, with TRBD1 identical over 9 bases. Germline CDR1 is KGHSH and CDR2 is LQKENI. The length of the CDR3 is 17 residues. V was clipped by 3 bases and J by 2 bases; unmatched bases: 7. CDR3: CASSPPTGGPNTGELFF. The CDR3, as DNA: TGTGCCAGCTCACCGCCAACAGGGGGCCCTAACACCGGGGAGCTGTTTTTT.

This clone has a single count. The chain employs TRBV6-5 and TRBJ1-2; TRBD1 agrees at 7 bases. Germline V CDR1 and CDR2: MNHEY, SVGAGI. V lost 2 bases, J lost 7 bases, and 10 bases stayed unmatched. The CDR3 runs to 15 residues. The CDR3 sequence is CASSYVGRGSSGYTF. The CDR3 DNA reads TGTGCCAGCAGTTACGTCGGCAGGGGGTCGAGTGGCTACACCTTC.

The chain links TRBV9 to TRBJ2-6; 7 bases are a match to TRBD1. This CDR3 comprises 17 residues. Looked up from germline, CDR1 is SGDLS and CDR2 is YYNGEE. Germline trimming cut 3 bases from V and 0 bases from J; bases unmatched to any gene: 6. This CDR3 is CASSDGTARSGANVLTF. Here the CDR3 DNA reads TGTGCCAGCAGCGATGGGACAGCCCGCTCTGGGGCCAACGTCCTGACTTTC.